The rows below give T cell receptor beta chains drawn from one sample of a study of spatial heterogeneity in lung cancer. A single record per CDR3 protein comes from TCRdb applying MiXCR to the 5' RACE reads. This table has about 86,000 distinct CDR3 sequences, 10% to 15% appearing once. Sequencing was performed on PBMCs, taken at surgery. The receptor source for this set is a male donor with early-stage non-small cell lung cancer. Each CDR3 is given with its conserved first and last residue. The D gene is left open where the match is weak. The size field is filled for only some rows; it gives once, few, many or a size class.

j_call	d_call	v_call	clone_size	cdr3_nt	cdr3_aa
TRBJ2-3	-	TRBV10-2	few	TGCGCCAGCAGTGAAGGCCCGTGGGATACGCAGTATTTT	CASSEGPWDTQYF
TRBJ2-1	TRBD2	TRBV6-2/TRBV6-3	-	TGTGCCAGCAGTTACGCGGGAGGGGTCAATGAGCAGTTCTTC	CASSYAGGVNEQFF
TRBJ2-7	TRBD2	TRBV30	-	TGTGCCTGGAGTCCCGGACTAGCGGGGGCAAACGAGCAGTACTTC	CAWSPGLAGANEQYF
TRBJ2-3	TRBD2	TRBV7-9	many	TGTGCCAGCAGCCGGGGGGAATCCTCGAGCACAGATACGCAGTATTTT	CASSRGESSSTDTQYF
TRBJ2-3	TRBD2	TRBV5-1	few	TGCGCCAGCAGCTCCGGGACTAGCGGAGGGAGAGATACGCAGTATTTT	CASSSGTSGGRDTQYF
TRBJ2-7	-	TRBV14	few	TGTGCCAGCAGCCAACGACTAGGCGAGCAGTACTTC	CASSQRLGEQYF
TRBJ1-5	-	TRBV5-1	-	TGCGCCAGCAGCTTGAGGGGGGGTAGCAATCAGCCCCAGCATTTT	CASSLRGGSNQPQHF
TRBJ1-2	-	TRBV5-1	few	TGCGCCAGCAGCTTCGGAATGGAGGCAGAAGCTAACTATGGCTACACCTTC	CASSFGMEAEANYGYTF
TRBJ1-1	-	TRBV7-9	-	TGTGACAGCAGCTTAGGAACTGCTAACACTGAAGCTTTCTTT	CDSSLGTANTEAFF
TRBJ2-1	-	TRBV15	-	TGTGCCACCAGCGGGGCGTTCCAGGATGAGCAGTTCTTC	CATSGAFQDEQFF
TRBJ1-2	-	TRBV3-1	few	TGTGCCAGCAGCTTTTCCGCTACAGGGAACTATGGCTACACCTTC	CASSFSATGNYGYTF
TRBJ2-3	TRBD2	TRBV3-1	-	TGTGCCAGCAGCTTTTTAGCGGGAGGCTTCACAGATACGCAGTATTTT	CASSFLAGGFTDTQYF
TRBJ1-2	-	TRBV6-1	few	TGTGCCAGCAGTTATGAACCGGGCTATGGCTACACCTTC	CASSYEPGYGYTF
TRBJ2-7	-	TRBV3-1	-	TGTGCCAGCAGCCCATCGTCGAATGAGCAGTACTTC	CASSPSSNEQYF
TRBJ2-5	TRBD2	TRBV20-1	many	TGCAGTGCTTCGACTAGCGGGGGGAGTGGGACCCAGTACTTC	CSASTSGGSGTQYF
TRBJ2-1	-	TRBV11-3	-	TGTGCCAGCAGCTTACAATGGCCCAATGAGCAGTTCTTC	CASSLQWPNEQFF